This T cell receptor beta chain is drawn from a study of cytotoxic CD8 clonotypes in ibrutinib-treated CLL. Here immunoSEQ multiplex PCR was the method, and the copy in TCRdb shows in-frame clones only, minus some. The sample consists of about 50,000 clones, around three fifths of them appearing once. The study, taken as a whole, reports: Private clonotypes, not public ones, expanded at ibrutinib response. Different sampling times were used for sustained-remission and progressing patients. Clonality went higher at ibrutinib response and then dropped back toward baseline at progression.

Points on this clone: Its specificity is not known.

The germline CDR1 and CDR2 sequences are LNHDA and SQIVND (reference sequence). The junction had 10 bases not matched to a gene; V was cut back by 5 bases and J by 4 bases. This CDR3 contains 16 residues. The receptor comes from a human donor with chronic lymphocytic leukemia. Sample: PBMCs, taken after 24 months of ibrutinib treatment. The rearrangement joins TRBV19 to TRBJ2-2, with 7 bases identical to TRBD1. Here the CDR3 DNA reads TGTGCCAGTAGTCTCATCCCGGGACAGCGCACCGGGGAGCTGTTTTTT. Translating it yields CASSLIPGQRTGELFF.